A selection of T cell receptor beta chains follows, all from one sample in a study of T cells in localized non-small cell lung cancer. TCRdb keeps only in-frame clones here, not all; method: immunoSEQ multiplex PCR. The data hold about 34,000 clones, with approximately 94% observed a single time. Sequenced here: peripheral blood, sampled before any cancer treatment. These receptors came from a woman aged 35 to 75 with stage I lung adenocarcinoma. Each CDR3 is given with its conserved first and last residue. Fields, in order: J gene, V gene, CDR3 protein.

j_call: TRBJ1-5; v_call: TRBV28; cdr3_aa: CASSPGTGRGNQPQHF
j_call: TRBJ1-1; v_call: TRBV19; cdr3_aa: CASSRGVNIEAFF
j_call: TRBJ1-2; v_call: TRBV5-4; cdr3_aa: CASRDGQGAWGDYGYTF
j_call: TRBJ1-4; v_call: TRBV18; cdr3_aa: CASSPPGAEKLFF
j_call: TRBJ1-6; v_call: TRBV19; cdr3_aa: CASSTRGSPLHF
j_call: TRBJ1-5; v_call: TRBV7-8; cdr3_aa: CASSRQGSNQPQHF
j_call: TRBJ1-2; v_call: TRBV27; cdr3_aa: CASSFSNNYGYTF
j_call: TRBJ2-1; v_call: TRBV9; cdr3_aa: CASSTTSGEQFF
j_call: TRBJ1-2; v_call: TRBV5-5; cdr3_aa: CASSAEGQGDGYTF
j_call: TRBJ2-4; v_call: TRBV4-3; cdr3_aa: CASSQGTGAVGAKNIQYF
j_call: TRBJ1-6; v_call: TRBV6-9; cdr3_aa: CASSTWGQGSSPLHF
j_call: TRBJ1-1; v_call: TRBV7-9; cdr3_aa: CASSLVQAAGTEAFF
j_call: TRBJ1-2; v_call: TRBV28; cdr3_aa: CASSLSSGGSYGYTF
j_call: TRBJ2-1; v_call: TRBV19; cdr3_aa: CASTPDIYNEQFF
j_call: TRBJ2-7; v_call: TRBV4-3; cdr3_aa: CASSQDRALDSYEQYF
j_call: TRBJ2-7; v_call: TRBV5-5; cdr3_aa: CASSLGMTGEQYF
j_call: TRBJ1-2; v_call: TRBV29-1; cdr3_aa: CSGGTDLYGYTF
j_call: TRBJ2-3; v_call: TRBV5-6; cdr3_aa: CASRHRGGDTQYF
j_call: TRBJ2-1; v_call: TRBV25-1; cdr3_aa: CASSENRADSYNEQFF
j_call: TRBJ1-1; v_call: TRBV2; cdr3_aa: CASNVFSNTEAFF
j_call: TRBJ2-3; v_call: TRBV11-2; cdr3_aa: CASSISGRGDTQYF
j_call: TRBJ1-6; v_call: TRBV27; cdr3_aa: CASSFAPGQGADNSPLHF
j_call: TRBJ1-4; v_call: TRBV18; cdr3_aa: CASSLGQGAINEKLFF
j_call: TRBJ2-5; v_call: TRBV7-2; cdr3_aa: CASSLDRYLWEQYF
j_call: TRBJ1-5; v_call: TRBV20-1; cdr3_aa: CSAGGNRPQHF
j_call: TRBJ2-1; v_call: TRBV2; cdr3_aa: CASSTRRAPPLF
j_call: TRBJ2-3; v_call: TRBV2; cdr3_aa: CASSGWGVLGTDTQYF
j_call: TRBJ1-6; v_call: TRBV12-5; cdr3_aa: CASAPGQGYNSPLHF
j_call: TRBJ2-5; v_call: TRBV7-8; cdr3_aa: CASSLDQGRTQYF
j_call: TRBJ2-5; v_call: TRBV18; cdr3_aa: CASSPPSGGHQETQYF
j_call: TRBJ1-1; v_call: TRBV28; cdr3_aa: CASRGELNTEAFF
j_call: TRBJ1-1; v_call: TRBV27; cdr3_aa: CASSLFAHTEAFF
j_call: TRBJ2-1; v_call: TRBV5-5; cdr3_aa: CASTREPNEQFF
j_call: TRBJ1-2; v_call: TRBV6-5; cdr3_aa: CASSLGGGVYGYTF
j_call: TRBJ2-1; v_call: TRBV20-1; cdr3_aa: CSARAQLEQFF
j_call: TRBJ2-3; v_call: TRBV10-1; cdr3_aa: CASSDRGHTQYF
j_call: TRBJ2-3; v_call: TRBV5-6; cdr3_aa: CASSPGWPGTDTQYF
j_call: TRBJ1-5; v_call: TRBV2; cdr3_aa: CASSDGQSYNQPQHF
j_call: TRBJ2-4; v_call: TRBV19; cdr3_aa: CASSIPRSAKNIQYF